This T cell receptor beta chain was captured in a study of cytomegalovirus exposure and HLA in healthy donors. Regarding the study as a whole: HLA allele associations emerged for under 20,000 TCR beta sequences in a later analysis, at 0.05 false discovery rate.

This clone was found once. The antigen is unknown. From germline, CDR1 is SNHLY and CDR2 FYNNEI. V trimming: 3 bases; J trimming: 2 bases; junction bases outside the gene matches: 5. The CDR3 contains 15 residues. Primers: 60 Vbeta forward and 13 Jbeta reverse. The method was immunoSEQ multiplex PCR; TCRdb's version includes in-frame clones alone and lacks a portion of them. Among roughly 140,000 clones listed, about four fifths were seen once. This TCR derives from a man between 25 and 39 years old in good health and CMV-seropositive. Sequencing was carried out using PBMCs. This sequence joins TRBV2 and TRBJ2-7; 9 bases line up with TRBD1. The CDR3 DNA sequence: TGTGCCAGCAGTGAGGGACAGGGAAGGGCCTACGAGCAGTACTTC. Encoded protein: CASSEGQGRAYEQYF.